This T cell receptor beta chain was captured in a study of blood T cell repertoires in COVID-19. The CDR3 spans 15 residues. The V gene's germline CDR1 is SGDLS and CDR2 YYNGEE. Trimming pared 0 bases from V and 4 bases from J, leaving 13 bases between. Profiled with immunoSEQ multiplex PCR; TCRdb holds only in-frame clones, not every one. The table shows more than 80,000 clones, with roughly 87% occurring only once. The chain employs TRBV9 and TRBJ2-5; D gene uncertain. The source material was peripheral blood. The sequence was collected from a man between 18 and 29 years old with COVID-19, enrolled during active disease. CDR3 bases: TGTGCCAGCAGCGTAGCTCTCGTCTCCGGAGAGACCCAGTACTTC. Protein sequence: CASSVALVSGETQYF.